The source of this T cell receptor beta chain is a study of CD8 T cells in ankylosing spondylitis. Study results and limitations: Those disease-linked clones were CD8+; they were also relatively rare in peripheral blood. A TCR beta motif made of about 8 highly homologous variants seemed typical of ankylosing spondylitis blood. Several of the motif variants were reported before in synovial fluid and blood from reactive arthritis.

The CDR3 covers 15 residues. With 5 bases removed from V and 6 bases from J, the gap between germline ends came to 17 bases. Germline CDR1 and CDR2: DFQATT and SNEGSKA (reference sequence). Making the TCR beta libraries involved quantitative 5'-RACE with molecular barcodes. MiXCR was run by TCRdb on the 5' RACE reads, yielding one entry per CDR3 protein. The sample lists about 190,000 distinct CDR3 sequences; 13% were seen once. This clonotype was detected a few times. The target antigen is unknown. This chain joins TRBV20-1 and TRBJ1-6, with D possibly matching TRBD1 (6 bases). This clonotype was obtained from a female donor with ankylosing spondylitis or in good health (not recorded which). Source material: blood, either unsorted or a sorted T cell fraction (not recorded which). The CDR3 coding sequence is TGCAGTGCTGGTACAGGGCCCCGGCTTAATTCACCCCTCCACTTT. Translating it yields CSAGTGPRLNSPLHF.